This T cell receptor (beta chain) was documented in a study of monozygotic twins with inflammatory bowel disease. Study results and limitations: Especially where disease activity was present, IBD patients had fewer clonotypes in common with others than healthy twins did. Evidence failed to back one strong IBD-linked signal or clonotype.

Every TCR library used approximately 3,200 ng of total RNA. Using the 5' RACE reads, TCRdb records one entry per CDR3 protein without DNA. The listing records 440,000 or so distinct CDR3 sequences. On this clonotype itself: What it recognizes is unknown.

The CDR3 has 15 residues. Germline V gives CDR1 MNHEY, CDR2 SVGAGI. The chain joins TRBV6-5 to TRBJ1-1. The origin of this receptor is a human donor with ulcerative colitis or Crohn's disease, or a healthy co-twin of an affected twin (not recorded which). The material sequenced was blood. The CDR3 is CASSYSAIYRPEAFF.